Here is one TCR beta chain with its context. The data derive from a study of blood T cell repertoires in COVID-19. The overall study: Collection of acute and convalescent COVID-19 samples took place in the United States, Italy and Spain. T cells, B-cell-depleted T cells, or PBMCs provided the cDNA or gDNA that served as material.

Per the original methods: Estimation of nucleated cell counts was performed using reference gene primer amplification. Method: immunoSEQ multiplex PCR; TCRdb's copy keeps in-frame clones and lacks some. D and trimming were read from the DNA, whereas the V and J calls and clone size are those reported in that table. In the table there are around 40,000 clones, over 75% of which are singletons. The CDR3 runs to 13 residues. CDR1 is SGHTA, CDR2 FQGTGA, per germline. Losses at the gene ends were 5 bases for V and 5 bases for J; bases not matched to a gene: 2. V and J are TRBV7-3 and TRBJ2-1; 8 nucleotides agree with TRBD2. The receptor's source is an older man with active or convalescent COVID-19. The specimen was peripheral blood. CDR3 residues: CASSTGLDNEQFF. Written as DNA, the CDR3 is TGTGCCAGCAGCACGGGACTAGACAATGAGCAGTTCTTC. The entire variable domain, with the rest obtained from reference TRBV7-3 and TRBJ2-1, is as follows: GAGVSQTPSNKVTEKGKYVELRCDPISGHTALYWYRQSLGQGPEFLIYFQGTGAADDSGLPNDRFFAVRPEGSVSTLKIQRTERGDSAVYLCASSTGLDNEQFFGPGTRLTVL.